The 23 T cell receptor beta chains presented below share a single source sample, sequenced in a study of blood T cell repertoires in COVID-19. The repertoire was sequenced with immunoSEQ multiplex PCR; TCRdb's copy has only in-frame clones and lacks some. The table shows roughly 220,000 clones, with around nine tenths occurring only once. Sequencing input: PBMCs or T cells enriched from blood (not recorded which). The receptors stem from a woman between 50 and 59 years old with acute COVID-19.

This sequence joins TRBV15 and TRBJ2-3, with TRBD2 matching 8 bases. The CDR3 covers 16 residues. CDR1 and CDR2 (germline): LNHNV, YYDKDF (reference sequence). J lost 4 bases, V lost 1 base, and 7 bases had no gene match. The CDR3 here is CATSRVVGLAADTQYF. In DNA form, the CDR3 reads TGTGCCACCAGCAGAGTTGTTGGACTAGCCGCAGATACGCAGTATTTT.

The chain links TRBV29-1 to TRBJ2-1; 9 nucleotides agree with TRBD1. The V gene end was trimmed by 6 bases and the J gene end by 8 bases; junction bases not matched to a gene: 8. From germline, CDR1 is SQVTM and CDR2 ANQGSEA. This CDR3 spans 13 amino acids. The CDR3 sequence: CSVDGTGIYEQFF. CDR3 DNA sequence: TGCAGCGTGGACGGGACAGGGATCTATGAGCAGTTCTTC.

J is TRBJ1-1 and V is TRBV27; 7 positions agree with TRBD1. The germline CDR1 and CDR2 sequences are MNHEY and SMNVEV (reference sequence). Losses at the gene ends were 3 bases for V and 7 bases for J; bases not matched to a gene: 11. The CDR3 has 15 amino acids. The CDR3 sequence is CASSLQRQGIVEAFF. The CDR3 nucleotides are TGTGCCAGCAGTTTGCAGAGACAGGGAATAGTTGAAGCTTTCTTT.

The chain combines TRBV4-1 with TRBJ2-3, with D tentatively TRBD2 (5 bases). Germline CDR1 MGHRA, CDR2 YSYEKL. The CDR3 length is 16 residues. V lost 1 base and J lost 3, with 14 bases in between. CDR3 DNA: TGCGCCAGCAGCCAAGTCTCACTAGTTACAACAGATACGCAGTATTTT. Amino acids: CASSQVSLVTTDTQYF.

This chain connects TRBV28 to TRBJ1-5; D may be TRBD1 (5 bases). Germline values: CDR1 MDHEN, CDR2 SYDVKM. The length of the CDR3 is 15 residues. V was cut by 6 bases and J by 7 bases, with 19 bases left in between. The CDR3 region is CASSDQGQGYQPQHF. In nucleotides, the CDR3 is TGTGCCAGCAGCGACCAGGGCCAAGGGTACCAGCCCCAGCATTTT. The whole variable domain, filled in from reference TRBV28 and TRBJ1-5, reads DVKVTQSSRYLVKRTGEKVFLECVQDMDHENMFWYRQDPGLGLRLIYFSYDVKMKEKGDIPEGYSVSREKKERFSLILESASTNQTSMYLCASSDQGQGYQPQHFGDGTRLSIL.

The chain joins TRBV19 to TRBJ2-1; 9 nucleotides line up with TRBD2. CDR1 LNHDA and CDR2 SQIVND come from the germline V gene (reference sequence). The CDR3 runs 17 residues. Losses at the gene ends were 2 bases for V and 9 bases for J; bases not matched to a gene: 14. The CDR3 loop reads CASSIPHFRAGGLEQFF. CDR3 nucleotides: TGTGCCAGTAGTATACCCCATTTTAGGGCGGGAGGGCTTGAGCAGTTCTTC.

The CDR3 bases are TGTGCCAGCAGCCCCCAGGAGGCGAACACTGAAGCTTTCTTT. The encoded protein is CASSPQEANTEAFF. V is TRBV3-1 (or the pseudogene TRBV3-2) and J is TRBJ1-1; the D is unclear. This CDR3 has 14 amino acids. The V end lost 4 bases, the J end lost 1 base, and 10 bases lay between the germline ends. Per germline, CDR1 LGHDT and CDR2 YNNKEL (reference sequence).

A single count supports this clone. The chain combines TRBV15 with TRBJ1-2; no clear D gene. Germline V CDR1 and CDR2: LNHNV, YYDKDF (reference sequence). V lost 0 bases, J lost 2 bases, and 16 bases lay in between. This CDR3 is built from 17 residues. CDR3 sequence (DNA): TGTGCCACCAGCAGAGAACCTATCAATATTGAGAACTATGGCTACACCTTC. Protein product: CATSREPINIENYGYTF.

This chain joins TRBV6-5 and TRBJ1-1, with 9 bases that match TRBD1. The V and J ends lost 4 bases and 1 base, in that order; junction bases with no gene match: 4. The CDR3 sequence is 15 residues long. Per germline, CDR1 MNHEY and CDR2 SVGAGI. The chain's CDR3 is CASSSQDRGNTEAFF. The CDR3 nucleotides read TGTGCCAGCAGTTCCCAGGACAGGGGGAACACTGAAGCTTTCTTT.

The CDR3 region is CASSPGGHPGANEQFF. The CDR3 DNA is TGTGCCAGCAGCCCGGGAGGTCATCCCGGCGCCAATGAGCAGTTCTTC. The chain is built from TRBV9 and TRBJ2-1; 7 positions agree with TRBD2. The ends lost 4 bases at V and 6 bases at J; junction bases unmatched: 13. The CDR3 spans 16 residues. Germline V CDR1 and CDR2: SGDLS, YYNGEE.

The chain joins TRBV2 to TRBJ2-1; D gene unclear. CDR1 and CDR2 from the germline V gene are SNHLY and FYNNEI. V was pared by 6 bases and J by 9 bases, with 9 bases between. The CDR3 length is 11 residues. CDR3 coding DNA: TGTGCCAGCAGGCGAGGTGGTGAGCAGTTCTTC. Its protein is CASRRGGEQFF.

The chain is built from TRBV6-2 or TRBV6-3 and TRBJ2-7; 10 bases align to TRBD2. V shed 0 bases, J shed 3 bases, and the junction held 11 bases outside the gene matches. CDR1 MNHEY and CDR2 SVGEGT come from the germline V gene. The CDR3 has 18 amino acids. The CDR3 DNA is TGTGCCAGCAGTTACTCCTTCACCAGCGGGAGGGCCAACTACGAGCAGTACTTC. It is translated as CASSYSFTSGRANYEQYF.

The CDR3 region has the DNA TGTGCCAGCAGCCAAGATCTTCCAGGCTTCACAGATACGCAGTATTTT. Its translation is CASSQDLPGFTDTQYF. V usage is TRBV3-1 (or the pseudogene TRBV3-2) and J usage is TRBJ2-3; D is unclear. Germline loops: CDR1 LGHDT, CDR2 YNNKEL (reference sequence). CDR3 length: 16 amino acids. Trimming removed 0 bases from V and 2 bases from J, with 12 bases in between.

As for this clone: Different DNA sequences within this sample yield the same CDR3. This chain joins TRBV24-1 and TRBJ2-7; 12 bases align to TRBD1. There are 15 residues in the CDR3. Germline V CDR1 and CDR2: KGHDR, SFDVKD. V gave up 3 bases and J gave up 4 bases; unmatched junction bases: 3. In nucleotides, the CDR3 is TGTGCCACCAGTGATCCGGGACAGGGGGCATACGAGCAGTACTTC. It translates to CATSDPGQGAYEQYF.

In the case of this clone: This CDR3 is also generated by other DNA sequences in the sample. The rearrangement uses TRBV12-3 or TRBV12-4 and TRBJ1-1; D is perhaps TRBD1 (6 bases). V lost 7 bases and J lost 6, with 12 bases in between. This CDR3 is 12 amino acids long. The CDR3 bases are TGTGCCAGCACCAGGGGCGGACCTGAAGCTTTCTTT. This codes for CASTRGGPEAFF.

This sequence joins TRBV14 and TRBJ1-3; D remains ambiguous. CDR3 length: 14 amino acids. Germline lookup yields CDR1 SGHDN and CDR2 FVKESK. Trimming took 4 bases from V and 3 from J, leaving 10 bases between them. The CDR3 here is CASSLGGSGNTIYF. The CDR3 nucleotides are TGTGCCAGCAGCCTAGGAGGGAGTGGAAACACCATATATTTT. Full variable domain (missing parts from reference TRBV14 and TRBJ1-3): EAGVTQFPSHSVIEKGQTVTLRCDPISGHDNLYWYRRVMGKEIKFLLHFVKESKQDESGMPNNRFLAERTGGTYSTLKVQPAELEDSGVYFCASSLGGSGNTIYFGEGSWLTVV.

The V gene is TRBV11-1, the J gene TRBJ2-3; 15 nucleotides match TRBD2. The germline V gene has CDR1 SGHAT and CDR2 FQDESV (reference sequence). V lost 4 bases, J lost 6 bases, and 5 bases stayed unmatched. The CDR3 contains 16 residues. The CDR3 bases are TGTGCCAGCAGCTCCGGACTAGCGGGAGGGCGTGATACGCAGTATTTT. Translation: CASSSGLAGGRDTQYF. Drawing the rest from reference TRBV11-1 and TRBJ2-3, the complete variable domain is EAEVAQSPRYKITEKSQAVAFWCDPISGHATLYWYRQILGQGPELLVQFQDESVVDDSQLPKDRFSAERLKGVDSTLKIQPAELGDSAMYLCASSSGLAGGRDTQYFGPGTRLTVL.

V gene TRBV19 combines with J gene TRBJ2-7; TRBD2 might be the D (7 bases). V was shortened by 2 bases and J by 5 bases, with 13 bases between the two germline ends. Germline V gives CDR1 LNHDA, CDR2 SQIVND (reference sequence). This CDR3 region has 14 residues. DNA of the CDR3: TGTGCCAGTAGTATAACGGGGGGCGGCCACGAGCAGTACTTC. Translation: CASSITGGGHEQYF.

The CDR3 region is CASSSPAGVNEQYF. DNA of the CDR3: TGTGCCAGCAGTTCCCCCGCGGGAGTCAACGAGCAGTACTTC. The chain couples TRBV28 to TRBJ2-7; 7 bases fit TRBD2. J gave up 5 bases and V 4 bases, and 8 bases lay outside the gene matches. The CDR3 consists of 14 residues. The germline V gene encodes CDR1 MDHEN and CDR2 SYDVKM.

The chain uses TRBV4-2 and TRBJ2-7; no reliable D call. This CDR3 region has 15 residues. Germline V gene data show CDR1 as LGHNA and CDR2 as YNFKEQ. Trimming removed 2 bases from V and 0 bases from J, with 11 bases in between. CDR3 residues: CASSQSSASSYEQYF. CDR3 DNA sequence: TGTGCCAGCAGCCAATCAAGCGCGAGCTCCTACGAGCAGTACTTC.

This chain uses TRBV2 with TRBJ1-5; D unresolved. The CDR3 covers 12 residues. Germline CDR1 is SNHLY and CDR2 is FYNNEI. The germline V and J ends were trimmed by 8 bases and 1 base, with 6 bases remaining between them. CDR3 sequence: CASRESNQPQHF. As DNA, the CDR3 is TGTGCCAGCCGAGAGAGCAATCAGCCCCAGCATTTT.

The chain joins TRBV7-9 to TRBJ2-2; 11 bases agree with TRBD2. Per germline, CDR1 SEHNR and CDR2 FQNEAQ (reference sequence). With V trimmed by 4 bases and J by 6 bases, 4 bases remained unmatched. The CDR3 runs 15 residues. As DNA, the CDR3 is TGTGCCAGCAGCTCCCAACTAGCGGGAGCCGGGGAGCTGTTTTTT. Amino acids: CASSSQLAGAGELFF.

The genes are TRBV5-1 and TRBJ2-1; 9 bases are shared with TRBD2. CDR1 and CDR2 (germline): SGHRS, YFSETQ. There are 16 residues in the CDR3. V dropped 1 base and J dropped 8; count of bases not matched to a gene: 10. CDR3 DNA sequence: TGCGCCAGCAGCTTGTGGGCTAGCGGGATTAGACATGAGCAGTTCTTC. Translated, it gives CASSLWASGIRHEQFF.